The rows below give T cell receptor beta chains drawn from one sample of a study of Ad26.COV2.S vaccination and SARS-CoV-2 variants. The assay was immunoSEQ multiplex PCR, and TCRdb's table has in-frame clones only and misses some. The table lists about 400,000 clones, 88% of them singletons, with roughly 3% in the top ten. The sample in question was peripheral blood, obtained in a trial of Ad26.COV2.S vaccine versus placebo. The origin of the receptors is a person between 18 and 59 years old who received the Ad26.COV2.S COVID-19 vaccine or a placebo. The CDR3 runs from the conserved cysteine through the conserved F or W. A D gene is named only where the DNA matches it firmly. Expanded clones get a size class; other rows say once, few or many, or leave the size out.

CDR3aa	CDR3nt	v_gene	d_gene	j_gene	abundance
CASSLRDQSGETQYF	TGTGCCAGCAGTTTACGGGACCAAAGCGGGGAGACCCAGTACTTC	TRBV5-4	NA	TRBJ2-5	NA
CASRRTGERDSPLHF	TGTGCCAGCAGGCGCACAGGGGAAAGGGATTCACCCCTCCACTTT	TRBV5-6	TRBD1	TRBJ1-6	NA
CASSLSGLEPQHF	TGTGCCAGCAGCTTGTCAGGGTTGGAGCCCCAGCATTTT	TRBV5-6	NA	TRBJ1-5	NA
CSLGHPLYTF	TGCAGCCTGGGACACCCCCTATACACCTTC	TRBV29-1	NA	TRBJ1-2	once
CASSPPVGGLSEAFF	TGTGCCAGCAGCCCCCCGGTAGGGGGCTTGTCTGAAGCTTTCTTT	TRBV11-2	TRBD1	TRBJ1-1	NA
CASSPLIFNSPLHF	TGTGCCAGCAGCCCCCTAATCTTTAATTCACCCCTCCACTTT	TRBV3-1/TRBV3-2	NA	TRBJ1-6	NA
CASSEAHWGGETQYF	TGTGCCAGCTCCGAGGCACATTGGGGTGGAGAGACCCAGTACTTC	TRBV6-5	NA	TRBJ2-5	NA
CASSLKVQGYEQYF	TGTGCCAGCAGTTTAAAGGTTCAGGGCTACGAGCAGTACTTC	TRBV27	NA	TRBJ2-7	NA
CASSLDFSYEQYF	TGTGCCAGCAGCTTAGATTTCTCCTACGAGCAGTACTTC	TRBV7-2	NA	TRBJ2-7	NA
CASSRLGAPGNTIYF	TGTGCCAGCAGCCGCCTAGGCGCGCCTGGAAACACCATATATTTT	TRBV9	NA	TRBJ1-3	NA
CASSQDVRNTEAFF	TGCGCCAGCAGCCAAGATGTTCGCAACACTGAAGCTTTCTTT	TRBV4-1	NA	TRBJ1-1	once
CASSLEGLQETQYF	TGTGCCAGCAGCTTAGAGGGACTCCAAGAGACCCAGTACTTC	TRBV11-2	NA	TRBJ2-5	NA
CASSPGGYQPQHF	TGTGCCAGCAGCCCGGGGGGGTATCAGCCCCAGCATTTT	TRBV7-2	NA	TRBJ1-5	NA
CSVRDRGTEAFF	TGCAGCGTAAGGGACAGGGGAACTGAAGCTTTCTTT	TRBV29-1	TRBD1	TRBJ1-1	NA
CASSLRRTGNTEAFF	TGTGCCAGCAGCTTGAGGCGGACAGGCAACACTGAAGCTTTCTTT	TRBV5-6	TRBD1	TRBJ1-1	NA
CAISESRVEQYF	TGTGCCATCAGTGAGTCCCGGGTCGAGCAGTACTTC	TRBV10-3	NA	TRBJ2-7	NA
CASRYRQPPSYEQYF	TGTGCCAGCAGATACAGGCAGCCCCCCTCCTACGAGCAGTACTTC	TRBV27	NA	TRBJ2-7	NA
CASSQQGSLKNIQYF	TGCGCCAGCAGCCAACAGGGGTCCCTCAAAAACATTCAGTACTTC	TRBV4-3	NA	TRBJ2-4	NA
CASSPRSSNEQFF	TGTGCCAGCAGCCCTCGGAGTTCCAATGAGCAGTTCTTC	TRBV11-3	NA	TRBJ2-1	NA
CASSSWPQGWSYEQYF	TGTGCCAGCAGCTCCTGGCCACAGGGATGGTCCTACGAGCAGTACTTC	TRBV7-2	NA	TRBJ2-7	NA
CASSTGQGNEQFF	TGTGCCAGTAGTACCGGACAGGGAAATGAGCAGTTCTTC	TRBV19	TRBD1	TRBJ2-1	NA
CASRQSNEQFF	TGTGCCAGCCGCCAGAGCAATGAGCAGTTCTTC	TRBV10-3	NA	TRBJ2-1	NA
CARLNPFPVNEQYF	TGTGCCAGACTCAATCCTTTCCCGGTTAACGAGCAGTACTTC	TRBV5-3	NA	TRBJ2-7	NA
CASSGGPYNEQFF	TGTGCCAGCAGCGGGGGGCCCTACAATGAGCAGTTCTTC	TRBV2	NA	TRBJ2-1	NA
CASSLESSNTEAFF	TGCGCCAGCAGCTTGGAGAGTTCGAACACTGAAGCTTTCTTT	TRBV5-1	NA	TRBJ1-1	once
CSAGRGTEAFF	TGCAGTGCAGGGCGAGGGACTGAAGCTTTCTTT	TRBV20-1	NA	TRBJ1-1	NA
CASSLAPRGLSGNTIYF	TGTGCCAGCAGCTTAGCCCCCAGGGGGCTGTCTGGAAACACCATATATTTT	TRBV7-2	TRBD1	TRBJ1-3	NA
CASSQASNEKLFF	TGTGCCAGCAGCCAAGCCTCCAATGAAAAACTGTTTTTT	TRBV3-1/TRBV3-2	NA	TRBJ1-4	once
CASSPGSEPGNTIYF	TGTGCCAGCAGCCCTGGTTCCGAGCCTGGAAACACCATATATTTT	TRBV7-2	NA	TRBJ1-3	NA
CASRSTGTSFYEQYF	TGTGCCAGCAGATCAACCGGGACTAGTTTTTACGAGCAGTACTTC	TRBV6-5	TRBD2	TRBJ2-7	once
CASSSSGGAIYEQFF	TGTGCCAGTAGTAGTAGCGGGGGGGCCATCTATGAGCAGTTCTTC	TRBV19	TRBD2	TRBJ2-1	NA
CASSPSEGKTEAFF	TGTGCCAGCTCACCATCCGAGGGCAAGACTGAAGCTTTCTTT	TRBV18	NA	TRBJ1-1	NA
CASRDDNYGYTF	TGTGCCAGCAGGGATGACAACTATGGCTACACCTTC	TRBV5-6	NA	TRBJ1-2	few
CASSQGPTPHEQFF	TGCGCCAGCAGCCAAGGGCCAACACCCCATGAGCAGTTCTTC	TRBV4-1	NA	TRBJ2-1	NA
CASRVGQTSQGTIYF	TGTGCCAGCAGGGTCGGACAGACCTCTCAGGGCACCATATATTTT	TRBV5-5	NA	TRBJ1-3	NA
CASSLLPAGLNSPLHF	TGTGCCAGCAGCTTATTACCCGCAGGGTTGAATTCACCCCTCCACTTT	TRBV7-2	NA	TRBJ1-6	once
CASSKGTAINEKLFF	TGTGCCAGCAGTAAAGGGACAGCGATTAATGAAAAACTGTTTTTT	TRBV25-1	TRBD1	TRBJ1-4	NA
CASSARTGGDGYTF	TGTGCCAGCAGCGCAAGGACAGGCGGCGATGGCTACACCTTC	TRBV11-1	TRBD1	TRBJ1-2	NA
CASSATYRGNEQFF	TGTGCCAGTAGTGCAACTTACAGGGGGAATGAGCAGTTCTTC	TRBV19	TRBD1	TRBJ2-1	NA
CASSVAGPTSTDTQYF	TGTGCCAGCAGCGTGGCAGGCCCCACAAGCACAGATACGCAGTATTTT	TRBV3-1/TRBV3-2	NA	TRBJ2-3	NA